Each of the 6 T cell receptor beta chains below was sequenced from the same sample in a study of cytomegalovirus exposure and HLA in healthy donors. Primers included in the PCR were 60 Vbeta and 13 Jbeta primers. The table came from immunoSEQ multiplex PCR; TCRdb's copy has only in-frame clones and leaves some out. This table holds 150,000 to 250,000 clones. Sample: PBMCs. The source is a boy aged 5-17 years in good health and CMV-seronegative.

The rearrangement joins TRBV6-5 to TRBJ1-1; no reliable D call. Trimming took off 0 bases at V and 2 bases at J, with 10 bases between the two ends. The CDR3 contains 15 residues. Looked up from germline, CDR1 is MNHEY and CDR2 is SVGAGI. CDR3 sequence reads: CASSYSSGHNTEAFF. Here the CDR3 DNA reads TGTGCCAGCAGTTACTCCAGCGGGCACAACACTGAAGCTTTCTTT.

CDR3 loop: CASSLAGSPDEETQYF. In nucleotides, the CDR3 is TGTGCCAGCAGCTTGGCCGGGAGTCCGGACGAAGAGACCCAGTACTTC. The chain links TRBV5-8 to TRBJ2-5; the D gene is possibly TRBD2 (6 bases). Trimming stripped 0 bases from V and 3 bases from J, with 15 bases between. The CDR3 totals 16 residues. CDR1 is SGHTS, CDR2 YDEGEE, per germline. The whole variable domain, filled in from reference TRBV5-8 and TRBJ2-5, reads EAGVTQSPTHLIKTRGQQATLRCSPISGHTSVYWYQQALGLGLQFLLWYDEGEERNRGNFPPRFSGRQFPNYSSELNVNALELEDSALYLCASSLAGSPDEETQYFGPGTRLLVL.

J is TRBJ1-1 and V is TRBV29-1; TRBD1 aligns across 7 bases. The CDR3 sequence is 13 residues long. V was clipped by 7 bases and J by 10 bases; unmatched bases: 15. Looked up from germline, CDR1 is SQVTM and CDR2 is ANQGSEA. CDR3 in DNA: TGCAGCGCCAGGACAGGTATGGCGGTAGGAGCTTTCTTT. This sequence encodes CSARTGMAVGAFF.

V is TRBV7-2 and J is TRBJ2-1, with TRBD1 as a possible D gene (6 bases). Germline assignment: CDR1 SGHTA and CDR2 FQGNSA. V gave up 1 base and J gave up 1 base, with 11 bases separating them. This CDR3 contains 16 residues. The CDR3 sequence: CASSLGLQGSYNEQFF. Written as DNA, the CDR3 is TGTGCCAGCAGCTTAGGCCTACAGGGTTCCTACAATGAGCAGTTCTTC.

In nucleotides, the CDR3 is TGTGCCAGCAGCAGGCCCCCCGGTGGAGAGGGCTACACCTTC. This translates into CASSRPPGGEGYTF. The rearrangement uses TRBV7-2 and TRBJ1-2; D is undetermined. This CDR3 region has 14 residues. Germline assignment: CDR1 SGHTA and CDR2 FQGNSA. Trimming cost V 5 bases and J 8 bases, with 18 bases left between them.

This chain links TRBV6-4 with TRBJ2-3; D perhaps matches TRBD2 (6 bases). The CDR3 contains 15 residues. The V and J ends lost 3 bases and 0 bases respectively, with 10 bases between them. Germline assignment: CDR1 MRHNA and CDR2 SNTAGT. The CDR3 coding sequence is TGTGCCAGCAGTGAGTGGGGGACTAGCACAGATACGCAGTATTTT. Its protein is CASSEWGTSTDTQYF.